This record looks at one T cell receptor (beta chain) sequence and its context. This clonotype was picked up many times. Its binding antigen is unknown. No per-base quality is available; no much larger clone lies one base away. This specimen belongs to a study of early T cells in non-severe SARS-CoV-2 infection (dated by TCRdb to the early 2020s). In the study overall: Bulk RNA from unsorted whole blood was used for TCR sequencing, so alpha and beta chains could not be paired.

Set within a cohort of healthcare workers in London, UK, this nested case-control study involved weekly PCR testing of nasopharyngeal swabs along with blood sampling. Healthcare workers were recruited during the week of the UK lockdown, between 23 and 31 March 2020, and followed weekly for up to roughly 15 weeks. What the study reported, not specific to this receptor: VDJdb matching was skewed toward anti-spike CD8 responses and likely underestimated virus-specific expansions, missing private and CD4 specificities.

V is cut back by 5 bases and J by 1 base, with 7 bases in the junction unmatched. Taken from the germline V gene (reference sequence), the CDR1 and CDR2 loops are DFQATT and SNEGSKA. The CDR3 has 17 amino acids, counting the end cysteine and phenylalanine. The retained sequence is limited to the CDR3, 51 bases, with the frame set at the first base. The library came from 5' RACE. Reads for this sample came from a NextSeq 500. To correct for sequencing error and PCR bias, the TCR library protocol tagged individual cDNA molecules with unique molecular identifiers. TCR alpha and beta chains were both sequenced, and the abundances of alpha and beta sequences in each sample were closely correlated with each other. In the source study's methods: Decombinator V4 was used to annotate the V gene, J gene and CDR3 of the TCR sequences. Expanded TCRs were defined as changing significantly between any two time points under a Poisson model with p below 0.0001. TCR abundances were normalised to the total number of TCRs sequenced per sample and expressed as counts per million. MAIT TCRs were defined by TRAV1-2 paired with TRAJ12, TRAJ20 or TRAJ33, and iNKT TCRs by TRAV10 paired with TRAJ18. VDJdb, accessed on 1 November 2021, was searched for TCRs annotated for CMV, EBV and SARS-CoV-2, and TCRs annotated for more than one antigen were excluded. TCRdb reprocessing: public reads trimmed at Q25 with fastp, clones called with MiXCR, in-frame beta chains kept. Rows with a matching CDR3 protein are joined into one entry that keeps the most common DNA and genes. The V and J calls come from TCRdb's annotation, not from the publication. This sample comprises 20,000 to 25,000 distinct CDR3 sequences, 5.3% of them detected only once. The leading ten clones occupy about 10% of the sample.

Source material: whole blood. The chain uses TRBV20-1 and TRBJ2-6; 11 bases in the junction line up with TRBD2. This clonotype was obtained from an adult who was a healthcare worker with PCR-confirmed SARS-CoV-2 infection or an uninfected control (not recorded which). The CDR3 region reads CSAPGLAGFSGANVLTF. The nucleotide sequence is TGCAGTGCTCCTGGACTAGCGGGCTTTTCTGGGGCCAACGTCCTGACTTTC.